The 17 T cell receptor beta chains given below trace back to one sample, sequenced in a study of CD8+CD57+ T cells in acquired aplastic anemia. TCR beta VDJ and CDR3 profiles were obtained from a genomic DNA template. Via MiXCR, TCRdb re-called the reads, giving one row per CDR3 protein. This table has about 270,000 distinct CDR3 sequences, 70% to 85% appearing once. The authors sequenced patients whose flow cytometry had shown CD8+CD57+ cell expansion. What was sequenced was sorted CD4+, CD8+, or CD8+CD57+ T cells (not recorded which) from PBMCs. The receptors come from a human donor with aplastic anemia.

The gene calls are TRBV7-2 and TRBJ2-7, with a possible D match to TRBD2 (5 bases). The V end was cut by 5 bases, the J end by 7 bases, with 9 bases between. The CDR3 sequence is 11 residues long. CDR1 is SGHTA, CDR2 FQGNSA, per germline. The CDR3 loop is CASSPGWEQYF. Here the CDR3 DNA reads TGTGCCAGCAGCCCGGGATGGGAGCAGTACTTC.

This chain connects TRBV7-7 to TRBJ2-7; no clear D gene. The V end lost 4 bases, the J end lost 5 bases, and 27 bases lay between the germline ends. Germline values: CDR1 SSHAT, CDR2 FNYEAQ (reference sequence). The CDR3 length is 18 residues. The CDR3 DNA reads TGTGCCAGCAGCTCGAATCGAGCCGACCCATGCGTAGTTCACGAGCAGTACGTC. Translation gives CASSSNRADPCVVHEQYV.

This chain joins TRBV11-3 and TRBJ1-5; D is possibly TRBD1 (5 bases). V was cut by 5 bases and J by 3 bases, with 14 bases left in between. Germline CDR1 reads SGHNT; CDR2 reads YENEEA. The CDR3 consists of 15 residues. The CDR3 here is CASSLGEGNNQPQHF. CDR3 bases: TGTGCCAGCAGCCTGGGGGAGGGCAACAATCAGCCCCAGCATTTT. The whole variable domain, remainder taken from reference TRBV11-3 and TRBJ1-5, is EAGVVQSPRYKIIEKKQPVAFWCNPISGHNTLYWYLQNLGQGPELLIRYENEEAVDDSQLPKDRFSAERLKGVDSTLKIQPAELGDSAVYLCASSLGEGNNQPQHFGDGTRLSIL.

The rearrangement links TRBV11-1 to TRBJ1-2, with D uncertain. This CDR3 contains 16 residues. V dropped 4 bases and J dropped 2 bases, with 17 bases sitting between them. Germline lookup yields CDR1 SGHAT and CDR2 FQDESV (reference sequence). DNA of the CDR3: TGTGCCAGCAGCTCCGACTGGACGGGGATAAACTATGGCTACACCTTC. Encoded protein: CASSSDWTGINYGYTF.

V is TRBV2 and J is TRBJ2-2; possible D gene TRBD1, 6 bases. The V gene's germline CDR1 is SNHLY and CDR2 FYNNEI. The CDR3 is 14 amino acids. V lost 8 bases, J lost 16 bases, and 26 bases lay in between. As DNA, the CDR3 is TGTGCCAGCGGGTATAGGGACACAGATACGCAGCAGTTTTTT. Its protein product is CASGYRDTDTQQFF.

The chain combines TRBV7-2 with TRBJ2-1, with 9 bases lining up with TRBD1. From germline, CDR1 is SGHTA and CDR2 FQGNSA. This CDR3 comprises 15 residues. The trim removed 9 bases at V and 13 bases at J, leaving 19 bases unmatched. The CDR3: CASSGTGTSDYGQFF. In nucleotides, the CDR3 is TGTGCCAGTAGTGGGACAGGGACTTCCGACTATGGCCAGTTCTTC.

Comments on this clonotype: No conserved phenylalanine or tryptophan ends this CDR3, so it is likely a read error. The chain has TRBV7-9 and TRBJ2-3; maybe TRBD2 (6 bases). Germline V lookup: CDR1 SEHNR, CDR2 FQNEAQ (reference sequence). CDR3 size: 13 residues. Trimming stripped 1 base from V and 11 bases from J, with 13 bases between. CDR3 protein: CASSLGGGELQYG. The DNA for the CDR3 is TGTGCCAGCAGCTTAGGGGGCGGGGAGCTGCAGTATGGT.

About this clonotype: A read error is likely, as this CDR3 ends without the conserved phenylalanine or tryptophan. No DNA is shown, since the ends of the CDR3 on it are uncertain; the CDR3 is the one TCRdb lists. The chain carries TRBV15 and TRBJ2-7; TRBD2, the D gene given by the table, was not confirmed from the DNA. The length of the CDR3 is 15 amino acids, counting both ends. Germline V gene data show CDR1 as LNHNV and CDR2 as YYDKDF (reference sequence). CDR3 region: CATSRDGGQATEHYG.

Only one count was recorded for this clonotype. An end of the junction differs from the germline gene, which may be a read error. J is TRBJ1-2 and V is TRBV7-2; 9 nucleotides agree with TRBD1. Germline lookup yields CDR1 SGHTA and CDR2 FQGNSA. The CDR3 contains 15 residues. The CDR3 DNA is TGTGCTAGCAGCAATGGACAGGGGTCTCAAGAGACCCAGACCTTC. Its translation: CASSNGQGSQETQTF.

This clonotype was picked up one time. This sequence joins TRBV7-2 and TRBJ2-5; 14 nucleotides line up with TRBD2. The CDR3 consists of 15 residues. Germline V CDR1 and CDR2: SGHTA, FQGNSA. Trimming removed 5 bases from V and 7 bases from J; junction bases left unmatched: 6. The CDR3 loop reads CASSRNGLAGGTQYF. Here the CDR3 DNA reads TGTGCCAGCAGCCGGAATGGACTAGCGGGGGGGACCCAGTACTTC.

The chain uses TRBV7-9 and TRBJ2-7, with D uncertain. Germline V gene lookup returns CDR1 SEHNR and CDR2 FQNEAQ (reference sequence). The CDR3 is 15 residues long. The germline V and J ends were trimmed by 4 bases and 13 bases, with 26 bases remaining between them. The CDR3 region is CASSSPSQNIGYTYV. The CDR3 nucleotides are TGTGCCAGCAGCTCACCTTCCCAGAACATTGGCTACACCTACGTC.

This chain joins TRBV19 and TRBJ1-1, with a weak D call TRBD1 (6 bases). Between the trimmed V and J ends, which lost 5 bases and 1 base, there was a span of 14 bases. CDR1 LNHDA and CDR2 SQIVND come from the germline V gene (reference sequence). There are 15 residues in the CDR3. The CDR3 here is CASSAPGQGNTEAFF. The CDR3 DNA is TGTGCCAGTAGTGCTCCGGGACAAGGGAACACTGAAGCTTTCTTT. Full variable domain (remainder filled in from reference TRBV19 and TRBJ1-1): DGGITQSPKYLFRKEGQNVTLSCEQNLNHDAMYWYRQDPGQGLRLIYYSQIVNDFQKGDIAEGYSVSREKKESFPLTVTSAQKNPTAFYLCASSAPGQGNTEAFFGQGTRLTVV.

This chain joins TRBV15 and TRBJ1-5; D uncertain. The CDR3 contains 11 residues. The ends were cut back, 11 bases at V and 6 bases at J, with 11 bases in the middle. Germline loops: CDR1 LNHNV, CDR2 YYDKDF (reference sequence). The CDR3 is CAGVCRQPQHF. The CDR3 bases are TGTGCCGGGGTTTGCCGTCAGCCCCAGCATTTT.

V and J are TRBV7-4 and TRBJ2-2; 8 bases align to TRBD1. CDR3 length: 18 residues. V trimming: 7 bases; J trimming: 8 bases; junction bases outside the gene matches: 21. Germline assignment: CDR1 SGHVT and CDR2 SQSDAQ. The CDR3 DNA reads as TGTGCCAGCAACAAACTCCCCTGGACAGGGTCCTGCACGGGGGAGCTGTTTTTT. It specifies CASNKLPWTGSCTGELFF.

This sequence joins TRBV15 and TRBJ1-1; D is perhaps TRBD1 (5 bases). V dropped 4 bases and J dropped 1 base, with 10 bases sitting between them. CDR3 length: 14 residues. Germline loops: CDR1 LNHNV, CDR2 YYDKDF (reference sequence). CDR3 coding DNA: TGTGCCACCAGCACACGACAGACGAACACTGAAGCTTTCTTT. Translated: CATSTRQTNTEAFF. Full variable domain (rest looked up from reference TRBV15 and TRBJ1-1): DAMVIQNPRYQVTQFGKPVTLSCSQTLNHNVMYWYQQKSSQAPKLLFHYYDKDFNNEADTPDNFQSRRPNTSFCFLDIRSPGLGDTAMYLCATSTRQTNTEAFFGQGTRLTVV.

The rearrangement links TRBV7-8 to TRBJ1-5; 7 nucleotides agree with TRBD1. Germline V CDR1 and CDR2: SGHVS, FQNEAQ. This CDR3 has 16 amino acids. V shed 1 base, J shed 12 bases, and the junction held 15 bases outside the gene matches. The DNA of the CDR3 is TGTGCCAGCAGCTTAGGGGGGGACAGCCACACGCAGTACCAGCATTTT. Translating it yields CASSLGGDSHTQYQHF.

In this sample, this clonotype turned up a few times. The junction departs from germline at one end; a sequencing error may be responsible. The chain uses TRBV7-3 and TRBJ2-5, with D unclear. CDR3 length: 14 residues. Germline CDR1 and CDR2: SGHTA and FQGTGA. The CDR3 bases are TGTGCCACCAGCCGAGGCAGCGTGCAAGAGACCGAGTACTTC. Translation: CATSRGSVQETEYF.